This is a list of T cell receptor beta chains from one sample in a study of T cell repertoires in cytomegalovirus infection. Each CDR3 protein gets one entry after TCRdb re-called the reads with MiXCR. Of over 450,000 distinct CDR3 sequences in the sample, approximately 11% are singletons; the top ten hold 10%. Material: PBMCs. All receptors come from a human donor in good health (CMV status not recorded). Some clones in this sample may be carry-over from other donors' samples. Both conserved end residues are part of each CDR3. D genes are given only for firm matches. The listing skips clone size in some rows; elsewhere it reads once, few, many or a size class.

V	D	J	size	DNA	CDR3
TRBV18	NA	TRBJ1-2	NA	TGTGCCAGCTCACCACCGGCACAGGCAGATGGCTACACCTTC	CASSPPAQADGYTF
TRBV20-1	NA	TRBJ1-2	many	TGCAGTGCCATGGGGGTCGCTAACTATGGCTACACCTTC	CSAMGVANYGYTF
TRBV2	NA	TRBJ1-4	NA	TGTGCCACCGGTGATAGGGGTGAAAAACTGTTTTTT	CATGDRGEKLFF
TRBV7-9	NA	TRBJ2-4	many	TGTGCCAGCAGCCCCGGGGTAGCCAAAAACATTCAGTACTTC	CASSPGVAKNIQYF
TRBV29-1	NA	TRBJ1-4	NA	TGCAGCGCCGCCCGGGACACTAATGAAAAACTGTTTTTT	CSAARDTNEKLFF
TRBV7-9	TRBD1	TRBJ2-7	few	TGTGCCAGCAGCAACACCGGGACAGGGGGCTACGAGCAGTACTTC	CASSNTGTGGYEQYF
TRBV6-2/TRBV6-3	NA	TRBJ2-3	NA	TGTGCCAGCAAGAATACGGGATCAGATACGCAGTATTTT	CASKNTGSDTQYF
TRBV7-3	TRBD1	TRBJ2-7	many	TGTGCCAGCAGCGAGACAGGGGGCTGGCAATACGAGCAGTACTTC	CASSETGGWQYEQYF
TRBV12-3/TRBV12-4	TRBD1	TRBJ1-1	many	TGTGCCAGCTCCCCACGACAGGGGATAGGGACTGAAGCTTTCTTT	CASSPRQGIGTEAFF
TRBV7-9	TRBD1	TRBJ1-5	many	TGTGCCAGCAGCTTGACAGACAGGGGTGTGGGCAATCATTTT	CASSLTDRGVGNHF
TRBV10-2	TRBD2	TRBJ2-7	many	TGCGCCAGCAGTGAGGCCTTAGCGGGAGGCGCCTACGAGCAGTACTTC	CASSEALAGGAYEQYF
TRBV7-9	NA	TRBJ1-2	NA	TGTGCCAGCAGCAAGAATTCCAGGGTTTTTGACTATGGCTACACCTTC	CASSKNSRVFDYGYTF
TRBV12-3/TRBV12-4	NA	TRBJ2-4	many	TGTGCCAGCAGTTTAGAGAGGACTTCGACCAAAAACATTCAGTACTTC	CASSLERTSTKNIQYF
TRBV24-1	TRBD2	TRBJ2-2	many	TGTGCCACAGCCGTAGCGGGGCCTAACACCGGGGAGCTGTTTTTT	CATAVAGPNTGELFF
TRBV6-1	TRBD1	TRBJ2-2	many	TGTGCCAGCAGTGTACCGGACAGGGCCTACACCGGGGAGCTGTTTTTT	CASSVPDRAYTGELFF
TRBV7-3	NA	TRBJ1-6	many	TGTGCCAGCAGCTTAACGGGGGAAAATTCACCCCTCCACTTT	CASSLTGENSPLHF
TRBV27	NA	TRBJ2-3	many	TGTGCCAGCAGTTTCAGTCCCTATGGGACAGATACGCAGTATTTT	CASSFSPYGTDTQYF
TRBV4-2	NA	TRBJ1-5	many	TGTGCCAGCAGCCAAGCAGGGGAAGGCGGTCAGCCCCAGCATTTT	CASSQAGEGGQPQHF
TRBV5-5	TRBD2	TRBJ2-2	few	TGTGCCAGCAGCTGGGGCGGGGGGCCGGACACCGGGGAGCTGTTTTTT	CASSWGGGPDTGELFF
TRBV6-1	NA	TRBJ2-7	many	TGTGCCAGCAGATATCGGGACACAGGATCTTACGAGCAGTACTTC	CASRYRDTGSYEQYF
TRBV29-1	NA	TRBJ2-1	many	TGCAGCGTTGGGATGAGGGAGGCTACCTACAATGAGCAGTTCTTC	CSVGMREATYNEQFF
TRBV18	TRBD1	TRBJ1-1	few	TGTGCCAGCTCACCTGTTCAAGGACAGGGGAACACTGAAGCTTTCTTT	CASSPVQGQGNTEAFF
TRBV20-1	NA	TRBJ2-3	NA	TGCAGTGCTACCCGAAGGGGCACTAGCACAGATACGCAGTATTTT	CSATRRGTSTDTQYF
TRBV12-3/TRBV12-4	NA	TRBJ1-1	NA	TGTGCCAGCAGCCATTTCGGATGGGGGACTGAAGCTTTCTTT	CASSHFGWGTEAFF
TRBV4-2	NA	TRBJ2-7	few	TGTGCCAGCAGCCTCGCTACACTAGACGAGCAGTACTTC	CASSLATLDEQYF
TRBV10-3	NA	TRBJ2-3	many	TGTGCCATCAAAGAGGGACGGCAGGCGGATACGCAGTATTTT	CAIKEGRQADTQYF
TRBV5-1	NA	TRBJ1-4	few	TGCGCCAGCAGCTCTCAGGGCGGAAAACTGTTTTTT	CASSSQGGKLFF
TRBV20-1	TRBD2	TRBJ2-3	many	TGCAGTGCCGTGGGAGCGGGACGACGGACAGATACGCAGTATTTT	CSAVGAGRRTDTQYF
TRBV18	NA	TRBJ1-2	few	TGTGCCAGCTCACCATCCGAGATAAACTATGGCTACACCTTC	CASSPSEINYGYTF
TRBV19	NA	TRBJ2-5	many	TGTGCCAGTAGTAGCTCCGGGACTCTTCAAGAGACCCAGTACTTC	CASSSSGTLQETQYF
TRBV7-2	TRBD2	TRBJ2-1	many	TGTGCCAGCAGCTCGCCCGGGACTAGCGGGGGGTACAATGAGCAGTTCTTC	CASSSPGTSGGYNEQFF
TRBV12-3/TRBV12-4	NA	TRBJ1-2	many	TGTGCCAGCAGTTTAGCCCCTTTTGGAGGGGAGGAAGGCTACACCTTC	CASSLAPFGGEEGYTF
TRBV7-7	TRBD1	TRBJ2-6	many	TGTGCTAGCAGCCCCGGGACAGAGGGCTCTGGGGCCAACGTCCTGACTTTC	CASSPGTEGSGANVLTF
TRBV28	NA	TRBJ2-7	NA	TGTGCCAGCAGTTTAATCCCGGACAGTGGTACCTACGAGCAGTACTTC	CASSLIPDSGTYEQYF
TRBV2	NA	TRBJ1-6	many	TGTGCCAGCAGGGTCGGCGGCAGCTATAATTCACCCCTCCACTTT	CASRVGGSYNSPLHF
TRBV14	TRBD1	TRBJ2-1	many	TGTGCCAGCCGGGACAGGGACACCAATGAGCAGTTCTTC	CASRDRDTNEQFF
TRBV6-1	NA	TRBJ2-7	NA	TGTGCCAGCAGTAGGGACAGGGCGGGGGGCTCCTCCTACGAGCAGTACTTC	CASSRDRAGGSSYEQYF
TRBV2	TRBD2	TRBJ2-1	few	TGTGCCAGCAGGGGTTTGACTAGCGGGAGGTTCTACAATGAGCAGTTCTTC	CASRGLTSGRFYNEQFF
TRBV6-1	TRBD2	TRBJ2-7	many	TGTGCCACCTGGGGGGGAACCGGCAACGAGCGGTACTTC	CATWGGTGNERYF
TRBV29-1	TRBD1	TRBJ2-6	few	TGCAGCGCTATAACAGGGGACCCCTCTGGGGCCAACGTCCTGACTTTC	CSAITGDPSGANVLTF
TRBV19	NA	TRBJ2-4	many	TGTGCCAGTAGTATGGGGATGAGGGACGGAGCAAACATTCAGTACTTC	CASSMGMRDGANIQYF
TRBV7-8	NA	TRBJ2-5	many	TGTGCCAGCAGCTTAGACCCCAGGTCCCAAGAGACCCAGTACTTC	CASSLDPRSQETQYF
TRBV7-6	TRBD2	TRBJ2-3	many	TGTGCCAGCAGCTTATTGGGTAGCGGGGTGACCACAGATACGCAGTATTTT	CASSLLGSGVTTDTQYF
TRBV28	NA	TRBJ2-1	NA	TGTGCCAGCAGATCTGGGGGACGCTACAATGAGCAGTTCTTC	CASRSGGRYNEQFF
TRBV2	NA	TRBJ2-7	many	TGTGCCAGCAGTGAGCTTAGTCGCGGGACACATAAGGAGCAGTACTTC	CASSELSRGTHKEQYF
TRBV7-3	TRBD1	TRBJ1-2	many	TGTGCCAGCAGCGACAGGGATAACTATGGCTACACCTTC	CASSDRDNYGYTF
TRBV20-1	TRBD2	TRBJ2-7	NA	TGCAGTGCTACCTTAGCGGGAAAGATCTACGAGCAGTACTTC	CSATLAGKIYEQYF
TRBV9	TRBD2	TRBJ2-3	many	TGTGCCAGCAGCACCCGACTAGCGGATCCAGATACGCAGTATTTT	CASSTRLADPDTQYF
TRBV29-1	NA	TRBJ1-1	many	TGCAGCGTTGAAGATCCACTGAACACTGAAGCTTTCTTT	CSVEDPLNTEAFF
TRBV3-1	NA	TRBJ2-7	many	TGTGCCAGCAGCCAAGCGGGGGCCTTTTACGAGCAGTACTTC	CASSQAGAFYEQYF
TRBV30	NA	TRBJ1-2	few	TGTGCCTGGAGTATAACAGGGAACTATGGCTACACCTTC	CAWSITGNYGYTF
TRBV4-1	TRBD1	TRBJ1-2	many	TGCGCCAGCAGCCAAGTCGCGGGACAGGGGAATGGCTACACCTTC	CASSQVAGQGNGYTF
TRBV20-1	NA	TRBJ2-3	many	TGCAGTGCTAGAGAAGCGGTGGGCACAGATACGCAGTATTTT	CSAREAVGTDTQYF